The sequence of this T cell receptor beta chain was determined in a study of Ad26.COV2.S vaccination and SARS-CoV-2 variants. Trimming removed 0 bases from V and 2 bases from J; junction bases left unmatched: 12. The CDR3 is made up of 18 amino acids. In germline, CDR1 is SGHNT, CDR2 YYREEE (reference sequence). This clone has just a few counts. The treatment is: 19 received Ad26.COV2.S at low or high dose, single or two shots; 5 received placebo; per-sample allocation not given. It was on day 63 after the first vaccine or placebo injection that samples were taken. TCRdb's table, derived via immunoSEQ multiplex PCR, lists solely in-frame clones and lacks some. Among 300,000 to 350,000 clones, approximately 86% were seen once, and the ten largest hold 2% to 2.5%.

Sequencing used peripheral blood, obtained in a trial of Ad26.COV2.S vaccine versus placebo. The chain uses TRBV5-4 and TRBJ2-7, with 9 bases matching TRBD1. The source is a person aged 18 to 59 who received the Ad26.COV2.S COVID-19 vaccine or a placebo. The CDR3 coding sequence is TGTGCCAGCAGCTTGGCCGCGGTTACCGGGACAGGGACCTACGAGCAGTACTTC. This sequence encodes CASSLAAVTGTGTYEQYF.